A single sample is the source of the 10 T cell receptor beta chains below, sequenced in a study of T cells after posttransplantation cyclophosphamide. The assay was immunoSEQ multiplex PCR, and TCRdb's table has in-frame clones only and misses some. In the table there are tens of thousands of clones, almost 95% of which are singletons. Sequenced sample: PBMCs. These receptors all stem from a woman between 45 and 60 years old in good health and a related stem cell transplant donor.

The rearrangement uses TRBV13 and TRBJ2-3; TRBD2 matches at 8 bases. Germline trimming cut 5 bases from V and 0 bases from J; bases unmatched to any gene: 22. CDR3 length: 21 residues. Germline assignment: CDR1 PRHDT and CDR2 FYEKMQ (reference sequence). The CDR3 here is CASSIIMGTSNSWPSTDTQYF. The CDR3 nucleotides are TGTGCCAGCAGCATAATTATGGGGACTAGTAATTCATGGCCTAGCACAGATACGCAGTATTTT.

The chain employs TRBV1 and TRBJ2-3; the D call TRBD1 from the table was never checked on the DNA. TRBV1 is described as a pseudogene. The CDR3 consists of 16 residues. The CDR3 protein is CTSSQGRGRLTDTQYF. DNA for the CDR3: TGCACCAGCAGCCAAGGGAGGGGGCGCCTGACAGATACGCAGTATTTT.

The chain uses TRBV4-1 and TRBJ1-6; D gene uncertain. Germline V gene lookup returns CDR1 MGHRA and CDR2 YSYEKL. The CDR3 loop spans 15 amino acids. Trimming shortened V by 1 base and J by 6 bases, and 10 bases separated the two germline ends. The CDR3 protein is CASSQGARFNSPLHF. The DNA of the CDR3 is TGCGCCAGCAGCCAAGGGGCCCGCTTTAATTCACCCCTCCACTTT.

The genes are TRBV10-3 and TRBJ1-1, with D perhaps TRBD1 (6 bases). The CDR3 runs 13 residues. Looked up from germline, CDR1 is ENHRY and CDR2 is SYGVKD. V lost 8 bases to trimming and J lost 2 bases, with 12 bases between them. The CDR3 sequence is CAIYGGHNTEAFF. The CDR3 nucleotides are TGTGCCATCTACGGGGGGCACAACACTGAAGCTTTCTTT.

The chain employs TRBV27 and TRBJ1-4; D perhaps matches TRBD1 (6 bases). The CDR3 contains 16 residues. Germline loops: CDR1 MNHEY, CDR2 SMNVEV (reference sequence). Between the trimmed V and J ends, which lost 0 bases and 3 bases, there was a span of 11 bases. CDR3 sequence (DNA): TGTGCCAGCAGTTTATCCAGGGGAGGGGCTAATGAAAAACTGTTTTTT. The encoded protein is CASSLSRGGANEKLFF.

This clone was seen once. Here the CDR3 DNA reads TGTGCCAGCAGCTCCCGGGGGGCTAGCTCCTATAATTCACCCCTCCACTTT. Its translation is CASSSRGASSYNSPLHF. The chain links TRBV9 to TRBJ1-6, with TRBD1 as a possible D gene (6 bases). The CDR3 spans 17 residues. Germline V CDR1 and CDR2: SGDLS, YYNGEE. Trimming took 4 bases from V and 0 from J, leaving 14 bases between them.

This chain connects TRBV7-6 to TRBJ1-1, with 9 bases that match TRBD1. The CDR3 is 15 residues long. V shed 5 bases, J shed 3 bases, and the junction held 7 bases outside the gene matches. The V gene's germline CDR1 is SGHVS and CDR2 FNYEAQ. The CDR3 region has the DNA TGTGCCAGCAGCCCAACCTGGACAGGGGACACTGAAGCTTTCTTT. It encodes CASSPTWTGDTEAFF. Based on the CDR3 plus reference TRBV7-6 and TRBJ1-1, the full variable domain is GAGVSQSPRYKVTKRGQDVALRCDPISGHVSLYWYRQALGQGPEFLTYFNYEAQQDKSGLPNDRFSAERPEGSISTLTIQRTEQRDSAMYRCASSPTWTGDTEAFFGQGTRLTVV.

The chain recombines TRBV9 with TRBJ1-1, with TRBD1 as a possible D gene (5 bases). Germline V gives CDR1 SGDLS, CDR2 YYNGEE. The CDR3 consists of 14 residues. Trimming took off 0 bases at V and 6 bases at J, with 12 bases between the two ends. The CDR3 reads CASSVATPQAEAFF. The CDR3 DNA reads TGTGCCAGCAGCGTAGCGACCCCACAGGCTGAAGCTTTCTTT.

The V and J genes are TRBV7-9 and TRBJ2-4; weak D call: TRBD1 (5 bases). Germline V gene lookup returns CDR1 SEHNR and CDR2 FQNEAQ (reference sequence). The CDR3 is made up of 14 amino acids. Trimming removed 1 base from V and 8 bases from J, with 12 bases in between. The CDR3 region is CASSLEGRVDIQYF. The CDR3 DNA sequence: TGTGCCAGCAGCTTAGAAGGCAGGGTGGACATTCAGTACTTC. Full variable domain (rest looked up from reference TRBV7-9 and TRBJ2-4): DTGVSQNPRHKITKRGQNVTFRCDPISEHNRLYWYRQTLGQGPEFLTYFQNEAQLEKSRLLSDRFSAERPKGSFSTLEIQRTEQGDSAMYLCASSLEGRVDIQYFGAGTRLSVL.

The genes are TRBV9 and TRBJ1-3; perhaps TRBD1 as D (5 bases). The CDR3 is 13 amino acids. CDR1 is SGDLS, CDR2 YYNGEE, per germline. V was clipped by 3 bases and J by 7 bases, with 11 bases between them. Written as DNA, the CDR3 is TGTGCCAGCAGCGCCCTAGACAGTAACACCATATATTTT. This codes for CASSALDSNTIYF.